A single sample gave rise to the 28 T cell receptor beta chains below, sequenced in a study of control samples from healthy donors and cancer patients. TCRdb keeps only in-frame clones here, not all; method: immunoSEQ multiplex PCR. The sample includes roughly 90,000 clones, 85% to 90% of them seen just once. What was sequenced was PBMCs. Source of these receptors: a woman in her 50s with colorectal cancer.

The rearrangement links TRBV7-3 to TRBJ1-1, with D maybe TRBD1 (5 bases). Trimming took off 4 bases at V and 1 base at J, with 10 bases between the two ends. CDR3 length: 14 amino acids. Germline CDR1 SGHTA, CDR2 FQGTGA. CDR3 loop: CASSSQGQNTEAFF. The CDR3 nucleotides read TGTGCCAGCAGCTCCCAGGGCCAGAACACTGAAGCTTTCTTT.

This rearrangement joins TRBV7-2 to TRBJ2-5, with TRBD2 matching over 8 bases. CDR3 length: 15 residues. In germline, CDR1 is SGHTA, CDR2 FQGNSA. Unmatched junction bases numbered 11, after V lost 6 bases and J lost 5 bases. The CDR3 nucleotides are TGTGCCAGCAGACCGTCGGGACTAGGTACTGAGACCCAGTACTTC. Translated, it gives CASRPSGLGTETQYF.

This clone was seen more than once but under ten times. The chain is built from TRBV30 and TRBJ2-1, with D tentatively TRBD2 (6 bases). V lost 8 bases and J 8 bases, leaving 16 bases between the germline ends. The germline V gene encodes CDR1 GTSNPN and CDR2 SVGIG (reference sequence). The CDR3 consists of 12 residues. The CDR3 loop reads CAARHERDEQFF. CDR3 sequence (DNA): TGTGCCGCAAGACACGAGCGGGATGAGCAGTTCTTC.

The V and J genes are TRBV2 and TRBJ1-6; tentatively, D is TRBD1 (5 bases). Germline V lookup: CDR1 SNHLY, CDR2 FYNNEI. V shed 4 bases and J shed 6 bases, with 13 bases lying between them. The CDR3 contains 15 residues. CDR3 in DNA: TGTGCCAGCAGTGCCCCCCAGGGCGCTAATTCACCCCTCCACTTT. Translating it yields CASSAPQGANSPLHF.

This chain connects TRBV5-5 to TRBJ1-5; 8 nucleotides agree with TRBD1. The V gene's germline CDR1 is SGHKS and CDR2 YYEKEE (reference sequence). This CDR3 is built from 13 residues. With 4 bases clipped from V and 7 bases from J, the junction kept 4 bases outside the gene matches. CDR3 amino acids: CASSTTGDQPQHF. In DNA form, the CDR3 reads TGTGCCAGCAGCACGACAGGGGACCAGCCCCAGCATTTT. Filled out from reference TRBV5-5 and TRBJ1-5, the complete variable domain reads DAGVTQSPTHLIKTRGQQVTLRCSPISGHKSVSWYQQVLGQGPQFIFQYYEKEERGRGNFPDRFSARQFPNYSSELNVNALLLGDSALYLCASSTTGDQPQHFGDGTRLSIL.

The chain combines TRBV6-1 with TRBJ2-2, with D uncertain. The germline gives CDR1 MNHNS, CDR2 SASEGT. The ends were cut back, 8 bases at V and 0 bases at J, with 10 bases in the middle. The CDR3 extends over 14 amino acids. The CDR3 nucleotides read TGTGCCAGCTACGGTCCCGCGAACACCGGGGAGCTGTTTTTT. It translates to CASYGPANTGELFF.

Relative to its sample, this clone is medium-sized. The gene calls are TRBV6-4 and TRBJ2-2, with D perhaps TRBD1 or TRBD2 (6 bases each). This CDR3 has 14 amino acids. CDR1 is MRHNA, CDR2 SNTAGT, per germline. V was clipped by 4 bases and J by 4 bases, with 10 bases between them. CDR3 sequence reads: CASSVGGGTGELFF. CDR3 DNA sequence: TGTGCCAGCAGTGTGGGGGGCGGCACCGGGGAGCTGTTTTTT.

The CDR3 DNA is TGTGCTAGTGGTTTGCCCGGGACAGGGGGTGGGGAGACCCAGTACTTC. Its protein product is CASGLPGTGGGETQYF. This chain joins TRBV12-5 and TRBJ2-5; 11 nucleotides align to TRBD1. Germline V CDR1 and CDR2: LGHNT, FRNRAP. There are 16 residues in the CDR3. Germline trimming cut 2 bases from V and 5 bases from J; bases unmatched to any gene: 7.

The chain joins TRBV19 to TRBJ2-5; D is perhaps TRBD1 (6 bases). This CDR3 has 13 residues. Germline CDR1 is LNHDA and CDR2 is SQIVND (reference sequence). Trimming cost V 4 bases and J 1 base, with 7 bases left between them. CDR3 nucleotides: TGTGCCAGTAGTAACAGGGCCCAAGAGACCCAGTACTTC. Translating gives CASSNRAQETQYF.

The chain links TRBV19 to TRBJ1-2; possibly TRBD1 for D (5 bases). The germline CDR1 and CDR2 sequences are LNHDA and SQIVND (reference sequence). The length of the CDR3 is 13 residues. V lost 5 bases and J lost 0, with 7 bases in between. The CDR3 sequence is CASSPGPNYGYTF. CDR3 DNA sequence: TGTGCCAGTAGTCCAGGGCCTAACTATGGCTACACCTTC.

The chain couples TRBV18 to TRBJ2-7; TRBD1 is a possible D gene (6 bases). CDR3 length: 14 residues. Per the germline V gene, CDR1 is KGHSH and CDR2 is LQKENI. V dropped 4 bases and J dropped 0 bases, with 10 bases sitting between them. This chain's CDR3 is CASSLGASSYEQYV. In DNA form, the CDR3 reads TGTGCCAGCTCACTGGGGGCCAGCTCCTACGAGCAGTACGTC.

V gene TRBV4-3 combines with J gene TRBJ1-5; D gene unclear. V gave up 1 base and J gave up 5 bases, with 12 bases separating them. Germline CDR1 LGHNA, CDR2 YSLEER. The CDR3 runs to 15 residues. CDR3 region: CASSQGWDPDQPQHF. The CDR3 DNA reads as TGCGCCAGCAGCCAAGGATGGGATCCGGATCAGCCCCAGCATTTT.

This chain joins TRBV5-1 and TRBJ2-5; D possibly matches TRBD1 or TRBD2 (5 bases each). With 0 bases removed from V and 9 bases from J, the gap between germline ends came to 15 bases. Looked up from germline, CDR1 is SGHRS and CDR2 is YFSETQ. The length of the CDR3 is 14 residues. CDR3 coding DNA: TGCGCCAGCAGCTTGGCCCCAGGGTCCGGGGCCCAGTACTTC. It yields the protein CASSLAPGSGAQYF.

V is TRBV4-3 and J is TRBJ1-2; 8 bases are a match to TRBD1. CDR1 is LGHNA, CDR2 YSLEER, per germline. V was clipped by 4 bases and J by 8 bases; unmatched bases: 12. The CDR3 extends over 15 amino acids. The CDR3 DNA follows: TGCGCCAGCAGCCCATCCCCGCAGGGGGCGCGGGGCTACACCTTC. Protein sequence: CASSPSPQGARGYTF.

This rearrangement joins TRBV5-8 to TRBJ1-2, with no clear D. CDR1 and CDR2 from the germline V gene are SGHTS and YDEGEE. The CDR3 is 11 residues long. V lost 1 base and J 14 bases, leaving 12 bases between the germline ends. CDR3 in DNA: TGTGCCAGCAGCTTGTCACCACCCGGGACCTTC. This gives the protein CASSLSPPGTF.

The CDR3: CASSPYGRVISGNTIYF. The DNA for the CDR3 is TGTGCCAGCAGCCCATACGGCAGGGTGATTTCTGGAAACACCATATATTTT. The rearrangement joins TRBV7-2 to TRBJ1-3, with D possibly being TRBD1 (5 bases). V was shortened by 5 bases and J by 1 base, with 18 bases between the two germline ends. Germline CDR1 is SGHTA and CDR2 is FQGNSA. The CDR3 totals 17 residues.

The rearrangement uses TRBV23-1 and TRBJ2-3; 7 positions match TRBD1. TRBV23-1 is flagged as an ORF with uncertain function. CDR3 size: 19 residues. J gave up 2 bases and V 3 bases, and 17 bases lay outside the gene matches. Here the CDR3 DNA reads TGCGCCAGCAGTCATGAAAGGGACAGAATTTGGGTAGTCACAGATACGCAGTATTTT. This translates into CASSHERDRIWVVTDTQYF.

The rearrangement links TRBV19 to TRBJ1-5; TRBD1 matches at 7 bases. The ends lost 6 bases at V and 5 bases at J; junction bases unmatched: 13. Germline assignment: CDR1 LNHDA and CDR2 SQIVND (reference sequence). This CDR3 contains 16 residues. CDR3 residues: CASSRTQGGLDQPQHF. For the CDR3, the DNA is TGTGCCAGTAGCCGAACGCAGGGGGGTTTGGATCAGCCCCAGCATTTT.

This clone is a singleton in its sample. The chain joins TRBV6-5 to TRBJ1-5; 7 bases map to TRBD1. The germline V gene encodes CDR1 MNHEY and CDR2 SVGAGI. V dropped 6 bases and J dropped 4; count of bases not matched to a gene: 9. The CDR3 has 15 amino acids. The CDR3 sequence is CASSQEGRGNQPQHF. The CDR3 bases are TGTGCCAGCAGCCAGGAGGGCAGGGGGAATCAGCCCCAGCATTTT.

The chain joins TRBV27 to TRBJ1-6; 9 bases map to TRBD1. The J segment lost 1 base and the V segment lost 5 bases, leaving 15 bases of the junction unmatched. The CDR3 is 20 amino acids. Per germline, CDR1 MNHEY and CDR2 SMNVEV (reference sequence). For the CDR3, the DNA is TGTGCCAGCAGTATCCTGGACAGGGGAATAGATTTGTCCTATAATTCACCCCTCCACTTT. This sequence encodes CASSILDRGIDLSYNSPLHF.

This rearrangement joins TRBV6-1 to TRBJ1-1; D is ambiguous. There are 14 residues in the CDR3. V was cut by 0 bases and J by 0 bases, with 5 bases left in between. Germline V lookup: CDR1 MNHNS, CDR2 SASEGT. For the CDR3, the DNA is TGTGCCAGCAGTGAAGCCGGGATGAACACTGAAGCTTTCTTT. Protein product: CASSEAGMNTEAFF.

The V gene is TRBV18, the J gene TRBJ2-3; D not resolved. V was cut by 4 bases and J by 5 bases, with 7 bases left in between. The germline V gene encodes CDR1 KGHSH and CDR2 LQKENI. The CDR3 has 12 amino acids. The chain's CDR3 is CASSLREDTQYF. The CDR3 coding sequence is TGTGCCAGCTCACTCAGAGAAGATACGCAGTATTTT.

The rearrangement joins TRBV4-3 to TRBJ1-6; 9 nucleotides match TRBD1. Germline V CDR1 and CDR2: LGHNA, YSLEER. The CDR3 spans 16 residues. J gave up 7 bases and V 3 bases, and 7 bases lay outside the gene matches. The CDR3 nucleotides read TGCGCCAGCAGCCAGCGGACAGGGGCCGAGAATTCACCCCTCCACTTT. Translation: CASSQRTGAENSPLHF.

The V gene is TRBV3-1 (or the pseudogene TRBV3-2), the J gene TRBJ2-2; D uncertain. Germline V gene sequence: CDR1 LGHDT, CDR2 YNNKEL (reference sequence). Trimming took 0 bases from V and 7 from J, leaving 9 bases between them. The CDR3 extends over 14 amino acids. The CDR3 sequence: CASSQERRRGELFF. The DNA for the CDR3 is TGTGCCAGCAGCCAAGAGCGGCGGCGCGGGGAGCTGTTTTTT.

This chain uses TRBV7-3 with TRBJ2-2, with a weak D call TRBD2 (6 bases). The CDR3 is made up of 16 amino acids. Per the germline V gene, CDR1 is SGHTA and CDR2 is FQGTGA. Trimming took 4 bases from V and 1 from J, leaving 13 bases between them. The CDR3 protein is CASSSGGMGNTGELFF. Here the CDR3 DNA reads TGTGCCAGCAGCTCCGGGGGTATGGGGAACACCGGGGAGCTGTTTTTT.

V gene TRBV27 combines with J gene TRBJ1-2; 10 bases fit TRBD1. J lost 6 bases, V lost 0 bases, and 4 bases had no gene match. The CDR3 is made up of 15 amino acids. The germline V gene encodes CDR1 MNHEY and CDR2 SMNVEV (reference sequence). CDR3 region: CASSLSIGTGDGYTF. CDR3 nucleotide sequence: TGTGCCAGCAGTTTATCGATCGGGACAGGGGATGGCTACACCTTC.

CDR3 residues: CASSPPEGNGSPLHF. The CDR3 DNA follows: TGTGCCAGCAGTCCTCCGGAGGGGAACGGGTCACCCCTCCACTTT. The chain joins TRBV25-1 to TRBJ1-6, with a possible D match to TRBD1 (5 bases). The V gene lost 5 bases and the J gene lost 10 bases, with 18 bases spanning the gap. From germline, CDR1 is MGHDK and CDR2 SYGVNS. This CDR3 is 15 amino acids long.

This chain connects TRBV6-6 to TRBJ2-7, with 10 positions matching TRBD1. CDR1 is MNHNY and CDR2 is SVGAGI in the germline V gene (reference sequence). The ends lost 6 bases at V and 4 bases at J; junction bases unmatched: 9. CDR3 length equals 15 residues. The CDR3 here is CASSPGTGVRYEQYV. The CDR3 DNA reads TGTGCCAGCAGCCCAGGGACAGGGGTGAGATACGAGCAGTACGTC.